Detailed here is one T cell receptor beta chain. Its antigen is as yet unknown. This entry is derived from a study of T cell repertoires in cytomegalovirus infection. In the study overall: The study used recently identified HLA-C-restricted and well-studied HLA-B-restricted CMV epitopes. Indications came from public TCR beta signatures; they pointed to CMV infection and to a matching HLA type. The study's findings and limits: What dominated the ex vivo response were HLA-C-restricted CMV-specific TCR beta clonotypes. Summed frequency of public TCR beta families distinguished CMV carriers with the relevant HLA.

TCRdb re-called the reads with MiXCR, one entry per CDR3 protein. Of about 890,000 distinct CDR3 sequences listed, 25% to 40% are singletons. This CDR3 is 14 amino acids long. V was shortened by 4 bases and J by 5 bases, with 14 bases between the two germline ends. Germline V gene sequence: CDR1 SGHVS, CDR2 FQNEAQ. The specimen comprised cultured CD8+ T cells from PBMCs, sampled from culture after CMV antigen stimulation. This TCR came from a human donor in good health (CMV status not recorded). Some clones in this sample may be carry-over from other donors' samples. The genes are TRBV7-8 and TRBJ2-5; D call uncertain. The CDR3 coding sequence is TGTGCCAGCAGCTATCCTGTCACTGGGGAGACCCAGTACTTC. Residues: CASSYPVTGETQYF.